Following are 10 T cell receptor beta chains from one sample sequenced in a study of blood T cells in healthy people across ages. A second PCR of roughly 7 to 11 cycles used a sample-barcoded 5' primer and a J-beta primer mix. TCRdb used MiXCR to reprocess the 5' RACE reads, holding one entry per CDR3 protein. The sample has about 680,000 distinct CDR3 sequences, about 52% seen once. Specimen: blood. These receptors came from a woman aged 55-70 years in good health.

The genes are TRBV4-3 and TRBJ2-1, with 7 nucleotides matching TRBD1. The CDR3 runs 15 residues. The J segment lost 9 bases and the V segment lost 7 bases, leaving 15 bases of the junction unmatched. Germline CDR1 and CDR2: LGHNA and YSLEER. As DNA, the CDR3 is TGCGCCAGCACCCAGGGGGTCGGTGGCACTGGTGAGCAGTTCTTC. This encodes CASTQGVGGTGEQFF.

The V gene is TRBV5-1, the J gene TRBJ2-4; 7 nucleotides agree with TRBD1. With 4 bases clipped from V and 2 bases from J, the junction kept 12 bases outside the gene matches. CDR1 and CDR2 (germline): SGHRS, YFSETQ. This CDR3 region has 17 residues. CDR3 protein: CASSLPTGSGPKNIQYF. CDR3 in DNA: TGCGCCAGCAGCCTCCCGACAGGGTCTGGACCCAAAAACATTCAGTACTTC.

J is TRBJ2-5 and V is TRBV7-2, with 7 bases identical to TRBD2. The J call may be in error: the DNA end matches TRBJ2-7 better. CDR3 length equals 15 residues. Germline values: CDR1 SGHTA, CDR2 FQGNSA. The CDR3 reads CASSTPGLGRCEQYF. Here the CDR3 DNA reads TGTGCCAGCAGCACACCTGGACTAGGGAGGTGCGAGCAGTACTTC.

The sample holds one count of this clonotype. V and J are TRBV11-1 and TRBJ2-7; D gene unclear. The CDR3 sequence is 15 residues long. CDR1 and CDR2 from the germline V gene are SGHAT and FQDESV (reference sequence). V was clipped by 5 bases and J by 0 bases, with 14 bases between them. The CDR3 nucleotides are TGTGCCAGCAGCAAGAACTACAGAGGCTCCTACGAGCAGTACTTC. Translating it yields CASSKNYRGSYEQYF.

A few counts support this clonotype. The CDR3 sequence: CAISESMGGFYEQYF. CDR3 DNA: TGTGCCATCAGTGAGTCGATGGGGGGGTTCTACGAGCAGTACTTC. The rearrangement links TRBV10-3 to TRBJ2-7; the match to TRBD2 covers 7 bases. J was trimmed by 3 bases and V by 0 bases; bases with no gene match: 5. This CDR3 has 15 residues. Germline V gives CDR1 ENHRY, CDR2 SYGVKD.

The CDR3 sequence: CASSPVAGASYNEQFF. Written as DNA, the CDR3 is TGTGCCAGCAGCCCCGTAGCGGGGGCCTCCTACAATGAGCAGTTCTTC. The chain combines TRBV7-3 with TRBJ2-1, with TRBD2 matching 9 bases. V was clipped by 5 bases and J by 0 bases; unmatched bases: 5. There are 16 residues in the CDR3. CDR1 SGHTA and CDR2 FQGTGA come from the germline V gene.

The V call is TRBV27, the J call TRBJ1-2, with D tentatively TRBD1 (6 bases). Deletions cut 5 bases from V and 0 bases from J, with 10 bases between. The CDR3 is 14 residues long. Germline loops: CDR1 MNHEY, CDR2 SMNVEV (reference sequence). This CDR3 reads CASSAGAANYGYTF. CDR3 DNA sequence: TGTGCCAGCAGTGCGGGGGCCGCTAACTATGGCTACACCTTC.

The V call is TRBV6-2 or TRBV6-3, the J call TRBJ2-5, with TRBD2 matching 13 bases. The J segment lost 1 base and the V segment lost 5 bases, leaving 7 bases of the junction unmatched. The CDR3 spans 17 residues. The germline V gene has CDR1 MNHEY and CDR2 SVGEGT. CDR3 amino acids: CASSAGWTSGSQETQYF. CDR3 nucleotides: TGTGCCAGCAGTGCCGGATGGACTAGCGGGAGCCAAGAGACCCAGTACTTC.

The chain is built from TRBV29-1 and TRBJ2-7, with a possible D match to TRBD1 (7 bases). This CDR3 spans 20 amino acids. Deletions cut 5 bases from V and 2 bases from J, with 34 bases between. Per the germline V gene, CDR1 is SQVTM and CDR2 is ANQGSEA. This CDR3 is CSVLPHPSLGKGGQPYEQYF. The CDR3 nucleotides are TGCAGCGTTCTCCCCCATCCCTCGTTGGGGAAGGGGGGACAGCCCTACGAGCAGTACTTC.

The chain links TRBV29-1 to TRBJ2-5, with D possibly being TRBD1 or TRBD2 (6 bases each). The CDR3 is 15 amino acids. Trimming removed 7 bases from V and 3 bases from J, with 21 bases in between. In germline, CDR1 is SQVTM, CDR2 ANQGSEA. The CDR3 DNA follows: TGCAGCGCCCAAGGGGGGAGTTCGGTCGAAGAGACCCAGTACTTC. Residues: CSAQGGSSVEETQYF. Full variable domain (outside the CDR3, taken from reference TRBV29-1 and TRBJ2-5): SAVISQKPSRDICQRGTSLTIQCQVDSQVTMMFWYRQQPGQSLTLIATANQGSEATYESGFVIDKFPISRPNLTFSTLTVSNMSPEDSSIYLCSAQGGSSVEETQYFGPGTRLLVL.